A selection of T cell receptor beta chains follows, all from one sample in a study of shared clonotypes between healthy human individuals. Only in-frame clones appear in the TCRdb table, and some are missing; sequencing was by immunoSEQ multiplex PCR. The table lists 1.4 million or so clones, roughly 98.5% of them singletons, with over 0.3% in the top ten. Specimen: naive CD4+ T cells sorted from blood. These TCRs come from a man aged 30 to 45 in good health. Both conserved end residues are part of each CDR3. A D gene is named only where the DNA matches it firmly. Not all rows give a size; the values are once, few, many and, for expanded clones, a class.

clone_size	d_call	v_call	j_call	cdr3_aa	cdr3_nt
NA	NA	TRBV7-5	TRBJ2-2	CVRSLWVNQGFRPGELFF	TGTGTCAGAAGCTTATGGGTGAATCAGGGGTTTCGTCCCGGGGAGCTGTTTTTT
NA	NA	TRBV30	TRBJ2-7	CAWRAYGDEQYF	TGTGCCTGGAGGGCATATGGAGACGAGCAGTACTTC
NA	TRBD2	TRBV5-1	TRBJ2-2	CASRGTRSNTGELFF	TGCGCCAGCAGAGGGACTAGGAGTAACACCGGGGAGCTGTTTTTT
NA	TRBD1	TRBV28	TRBJ2-7	CASSLTRTGFSEQYF	TGTGCCAGCAGCCTCACCCGGACAGGGTTTTCCGAGCAGTACTTC
NA	TRBD2	TRBV6-6	TRBJ2-3	CASSPRLAPSTDTQYF	TGTGCCAGCAGTCCTCGACTAGCGCCAAGCACAGATACGCAGTATTTT
NA	NA	TRBV7-3	TRBJ1-1	CASTHRSFEAFF	TGTGCCAGTACCCACCGGAGCTTTGAAGCTTTCTTT
once	TRBD2	TRBV5-1	TRBJ2-1	CASSNPPGLAPGTPYNEQFF	TGCGCCAGCAGCAACCCCCCGGGACTAGCTCCAGGAACTCCCTACAATGAGCAGTTCTTC
NA	NA	TRBV10-1	TRBJ2-7	CASSLRVSGEQYF	TGCGCCAGCAGCCTCCGGGTCTCGGGGGAGCAGTACTTC
NA	NA	TRBV10-3	TRBJ1-2	CAISVDSEFYGYTF	TGTGCCATCAGTGTTGACAGCGAGTTCTATGGCTACACCTTC
NA	NA	TRBV7-2	TRBJ2-1	CASSFSAAYNEQFF	TGTGCCAGCAGCTTTTCGGCGGCCTACAATGAGCAGTTCTTC
NA	NA	TRBV2	TRBJ2-1	CASTRAESSYNEQFF	TGTGCCAGCACTCGAGCGGAAAGCTCCTACAATGAGCAGTTCTTC
NA	NA	TRBV27	TRBJ2-3	CASSSPRIDTTQTDTQYF	TGTGCCAGCAGTTCCCCCCGAATTGACACCACTCAAACAGATACGCAGTATTTT
NA	NA	TRBV5-6	TRBJ2-7	CASSFRLGASYEQYF	TGTGCCAGCAGCTTTCGTTTGGGGGCCTCCTACGAGCAGTACTTC
NA	NA	TRBV11-2	TRBJ2-5	CASSFKLGETQYF	TGTGCCAGCAGCTTCAAGTTGGGAGAGACCCAGTACTTC
NA	NA	TRBV5-6	TRBJ2-7	CASSFQGTKRWTYEQYF	TGTGCCAGCAGCTTCCAGGGGACAAAGCGGTGGACCTACGAGCAGTACTTC
NA	TRBD1	TRBV5-4	TRBJ1-2	CASSLEPQGARVSGYTF	TGTGCCAGCAGCTTGGAACCTCAGGGGGCGCGAGTAAGTGGCTACACCTTC
NA	NA	TRBV21-1	TRBJ2-1	CATFGTDTSGSYNEQFF	TGTGCCACCTTCGGGACAGACACTAGCGGGTCCTACAATGAGCAGTTCTTC
NA	TRBD1	TRBV7-9	TRBJ2-5	CASSSGYRGPSQETQYF	TGTGCCAGCAGCTCTGGATACAGGGGTCCCTCGCAAGAGACCCAGTACTTC
NA	NA	TRBV11-3	TRBJ2-5	CASSFNSGEWETQYF	TGTGCCAGCAGCTTTAATTCAGGGGAATGGGAGACCCAGTACTTC
NA	NA	TRBV7-2	TRBJ2-7	CASSPQGTSYEQYF	TGTGCCAGCAGCCCACAGGGTACGTCCTACGAGCAGTACTTC
NA	NA	TRBV6-5	TRBJ2-3	CASSYTGASTDTQYF	TGTGCCAGCAGTTATACGGGAGCTTCAACAGATACGCAGTATTTT
NA	NA	TRBV30	TRBJ1-3	CAWEAASGNTIYF	TGTGCCTGGGAGGCAGCCAGCGGAAACACCATATATTTT
NA	NA	TRBV5-1	TRBJ2-6	CASSSQISGANVLTF	TGCGCCAGCAGTTCTCAGATCTCTGGGGCCAACGTCCTGACTTTC
once	NA	TRBV7-2	TRBJ2-7	CASSSNRDEQYF	TGTGCCAGCAGCTCAAACAGGGACGAGCAGTACTTC
NA	NA	TRBV27	TRBJ2-3	CASSGYSSTDTQYF	TGTGCCAGCAGTGGGTACAGTAGCACAGATACGCAGTATTTT
NA	TRBD1	TRBV6-1	TRBJ1-5	CASSGLRTGTLVQPQHF	TGTGCCAGCAGTGGCCTCAGGACAGGGACTTTGGTTCAGCCCCAGCATTTT
NA	TRBD2	TRBV29-1	TRBJ2-3	CSVERGSTDTQYF	TGCAGCGTAGAGCGGGGCAGCACAGATACGCAGTATTTT
once	NA	TRBV29-1	TRBJ1-1	CSGGQFNTEAFF	TGCAGCGGTGGACAGTTTAACACTGAAGCTTTCTTT
NA	TRBD2	TRBV6-5	TRBJ2-3	CASSLVAGGFDTQYF	TGTGCCAGCAGCTTGGTGGCGGGAGGTTTCGATACGCAGTATTTT
NA	NA	TRBV27	TRBJ2-7	CASSPFGLRFYEQYF	TGTGCCAGCAGTCCTTTCGGACTGAGATTCTACGAGCAGTACTTC
NA	NA	TRBV5-1	TRBJ2-3	CASSLGRSSTDTQYF	TGCGCCAGCAGCCTGGGACGCTCGAGCACAGATACGCAGTATTTT